The present entry profiles one T cell receptor (beta chain) with its context. This record comes from a study of OX40 agonist ivuxolimab in advanced cancers. Libraries were prepared by immunoSEQ multiplex PCR; TCRdb keeps only in-frame clonotypes and omits some of them. The table has roughly 68,000 clones, more than 85% seen once. Drawing of blood for sampling happened at baseline, at cycle 4 day 1, and at cycle 7 day 1. Germline CDR1 and CDR2: SGHTS and YDEGEE. V trimming: 3 bases; J trimming: 2 bases; junction bases outside the gene matches: 4. The CDR3 runs 16 residues. The chain has TRBV5-8 and TRBJ2-3, with TRBD2 matching over 12 bases. This sample comprised CD4+ or CD8+ T cells sorted from blood, obtained in a trial of the OX40 agonist ivuxolimab. The clonotype was recovered from an adult with an advanced solid tumor such as melanoma, head and neck, liver or kidney cancer. The DNA of the CDR3 is TGTGCCAGCAGCTCCGGACTAGCGGGATTCACAGATACGCAGTATTTT. Encoded protein: CASSSGLAGFTDTQYF.